What follows describes a single T cell receptor (beta chain). Its antigen remains unknown. The sample comes from a study of cytomegalovirus exposure and HLA in healthy donors. 13 Jbeta primers and 60 Vbeta primers were used for the PCR. TCRdb keeps only in-frame clones here, not all; method: immunoSEQ multiplex PCR. Of about 200,000 clones listed, roughly three quarters were seen once; the top ten hold around 0.38%. The CDR3 extends over 15 amino acids. The V gene lost 2 bases and the J gene lost 2 bases, with 13 bases spanning the gap. Germline V gives CDR1 KGHSH, CDR2 LQKENI. Study-wide points: One variant, a missense change in DCLRE1C, was linked in a later analysis to TCR beta V- and J-gene trimming.

The source of this sequence is a male donor in good health and CMV-seropositive. This chain connects TRBV18 to TRBJ2-7; possibly TRBD2 for D (5 bases). Sequencing was carried out using PBMCs. CDR3 in amino acids: CASSPRLGVTYEQYF. In DNA form, the CDR3 reads TGTGCCAGCTCACCAAGACTCGGGGTAACCTACGAGCAGTACTTC.